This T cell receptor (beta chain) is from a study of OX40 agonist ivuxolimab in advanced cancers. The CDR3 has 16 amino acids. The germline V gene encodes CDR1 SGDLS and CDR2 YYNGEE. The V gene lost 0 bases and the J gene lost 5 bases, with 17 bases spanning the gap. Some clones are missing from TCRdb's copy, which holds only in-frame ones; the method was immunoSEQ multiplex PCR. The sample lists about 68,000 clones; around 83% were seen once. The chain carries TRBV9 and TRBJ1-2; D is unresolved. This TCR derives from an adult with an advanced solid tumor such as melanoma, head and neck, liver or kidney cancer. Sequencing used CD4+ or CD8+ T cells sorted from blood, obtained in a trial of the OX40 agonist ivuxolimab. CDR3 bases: TGTGCCAGCAGCGTAGCTCTTGGGCAGCAATCGTATGGCTACACCTTC. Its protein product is CASSVALGQQSYGYTF.